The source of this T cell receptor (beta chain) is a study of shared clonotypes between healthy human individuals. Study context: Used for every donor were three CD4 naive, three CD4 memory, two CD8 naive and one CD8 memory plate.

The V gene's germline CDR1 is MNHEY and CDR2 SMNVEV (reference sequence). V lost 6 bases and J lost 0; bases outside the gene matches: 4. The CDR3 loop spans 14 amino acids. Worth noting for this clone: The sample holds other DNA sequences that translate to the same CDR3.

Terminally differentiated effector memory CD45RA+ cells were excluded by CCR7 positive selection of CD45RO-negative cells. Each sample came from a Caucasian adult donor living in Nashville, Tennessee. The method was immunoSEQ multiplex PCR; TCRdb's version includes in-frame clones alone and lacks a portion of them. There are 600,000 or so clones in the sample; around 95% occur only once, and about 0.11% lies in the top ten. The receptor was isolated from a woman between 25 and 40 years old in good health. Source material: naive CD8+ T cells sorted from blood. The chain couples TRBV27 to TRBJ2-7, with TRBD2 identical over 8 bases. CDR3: CASSPSGSSYEQYF. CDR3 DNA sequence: TGTGCCAGCAGCCCCAGCGGGAGCTCCTACGAGCAGTACTTC.